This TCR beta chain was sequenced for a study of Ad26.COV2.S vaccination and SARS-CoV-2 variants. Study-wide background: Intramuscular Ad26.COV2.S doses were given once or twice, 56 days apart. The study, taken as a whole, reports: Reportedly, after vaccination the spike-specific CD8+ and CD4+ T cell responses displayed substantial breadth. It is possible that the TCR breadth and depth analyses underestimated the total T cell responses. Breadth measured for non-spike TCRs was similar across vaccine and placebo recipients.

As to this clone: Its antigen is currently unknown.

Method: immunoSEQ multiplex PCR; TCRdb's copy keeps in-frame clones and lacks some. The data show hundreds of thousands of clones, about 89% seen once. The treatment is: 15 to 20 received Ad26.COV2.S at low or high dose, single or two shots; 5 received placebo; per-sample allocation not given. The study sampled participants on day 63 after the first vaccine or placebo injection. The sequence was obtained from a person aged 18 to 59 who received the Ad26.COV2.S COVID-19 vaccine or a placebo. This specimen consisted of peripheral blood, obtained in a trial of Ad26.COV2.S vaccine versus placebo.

CDR3 DNA sequence: TGTGCCAGCTCAGAGGGCAGGGGCGTCTACGAGCAGTACTTC. It is translated as CASSEGRGVYEQYF. The chain links TRBV18 to TRBJ2-7; D may be TRBD1 (6 bases). Trimming removed 5 bases at V and 3 bases at J, with 14 bases between. CDR1 is KGHSH, CDR2 LQKENI, per germline. This CDR3 contains 14 residues.